This T cell receptor beta chain was identified during a study of PD-1 blockade in mismatch repair-deficient tumors. Background on the study: Patients had eleven to twelve mismatch repair-deficient cancer types, all previously treated and progressing. Study-level points and caveats: Rapid post-treatment expansion, then contraction, generally preceding radiologic response, marked tumor-resident clones.

Germline CDR1 SGHNT, CDR2 YYREEE (reference sequence). J lost 4 bases, V lost 3 bases, and 3 bases had no gene match. This CDR3 has 14 residues. The assay was immunoSEQ multiplex PCR, and TCRdb's table has in-frame clones only and misses some. The sample has 120,000 or so clones, about 85% seen once. Concerning this clone: Antigen: not known.

PCR or immunohistochemistry showed mismatch repair deficiency in every enrolled patient. A few pembrolizumab responders had their TCRs sequenced. The chain combines TRBV5-4 with TRBJ1-4, with TRBD1 identical over 7 bases. The sample was peripheral blood, taken 44 weeks after starting pembrolizumab. The origin of this receptor is an adult with mismatch repair-deficient cancer. CDR3 DNA: TGTGCCAGCAGCTCCGGGACAGATAATGAAAAACTGTTTTTT. This gives the protein CASSSGTDNEKLFF.